The sequence of this T cell receptor beta chain was determined in a study of blood T cell repertoires in COVID-19. Germline V lookup: CDR1 MNHEY, CDR2 SMNVEV (reference sequence). The V end lost 3 bases, the J end lost 0 bases, and 6 bases lay between the germline ends. CDR3 length equals 14 residues. Clones were sequenced by immunoSEQ multiplex PCR, and TCRdb holds only the in-frame ones, with some missing. The sample holds 390,000 or so clones, approximately 88% seen once. This sequence was found in a woman in her thirties with COVID-19, enrolled during active disease. The J gene is TRBJ1-5, the V gene TRBV27, with D perhaps TRBD1 (5 bases). The material sequenced was peripheral blood. The CDR3, as DNA: TGTGCCAGCAGTTTCGGGGGTAGCAATCAGCCCCAGCATTTT. It encodes CASSFGGSNQPQHF.